One and the same sample provided the 2 T cell receptor beta chains below, sequenced in a study of T cell repertoires in cytomegalovirus infection. TCRdb independently ran MiXCR on the reads; one entry per CDR3 protein. The sample consists of around 540,000 distinct CDR3 sequences, roughly a third of them appearing once. These receptors lack a known antigen. Sequences were derived from cultured PBMCs, sampled from culture after CMV antigen stimulation. The receptors were gathered from a human donor in good health (CMV status not recorded). Some clones in this sample may be carry-over from other donors' samples.

This clonotype was observed a single time. The gene calls are TRBV19 and TRBJ1-5; D is uncertain. V was trimmed by 9 bases and J by 0 bases, leaving 12 bases between them. There are 14 residues in the CDR3. Per the germline V gene, CDR1 is LNHDA and CDR2 is SQIVND (reference sequence). The CDR3 protein is CASSRWASNQPQHF. The DNA for the CDR3 is TGTGCCAGCTCCAGGTGGGCTAGCAATCAGCCCCAGCATTTT.

This clonotype was detected a few times. The chain employs TRBV5-5 and TRBJ2-7; the D call may be TRBD1 or TRBD2 (5 bases each). The CDR3 has 14 amino acids. Per the germline V gene, CDR1 is SGHKS and CDR2 is YYEKEE (reference sequence). V lost 0 bases and J 3 bases, leaving 10 bases between the germline ends. The CDR3 loop is CASSLAGTHYEQYV. The CDR3 nucleotides are TGTGCCAGCAGCTTGGCGGGGACCCACTACGAGCAGTACGTC.